The next 21 T cell receptor beta chains were all read from a single sample in a study of blood T cell repertoires in COVID-19. TCRdb keeps only in-frame clones here, not all; method: immunoSEQ multiplex PCR. The data contain roughly 220,000 clones, 84% of them singletons. Material: peripheral blood. These TCRs come from a man aged 25-45 years with active or convalescent COVID-19.

The rearrangement joins TRBV7-2 to TRBJ1-4; D not certain. Trimming took 5 bases from V and 6 from J, leaving 10 bases between them. From germline, CDR1 is SGHTA and CDR2 FQGNSA. CDR3 size: 13 residues. The DNA of the CDR3 is TGTGCCAGCAGCCCGCGCCGCCATGAAAAACTGTTTTTT. This sequence encodes CASSPRRHEKLFF. Complete variable domain (other parts from reference TRBV7-2 and TRBJ1-4): GAGVSQSPSNKVTEKGKDVELRCDPISGHTALYWYRQSLGQGLEFLIYFQGNSAPDKSGLPSDRFSAERTGGSVSTLTIQRTQQEDSAVYLCASSPRRHEKLFFGSGTQLSVL.

The chain couples TRBV28 to TRBJ1-5; D unclear. From germline, CDR1 is MDHEN and CDR2 SYDVKM. This CDR3 region has 17 residues. Trimming took 3 bases from V and 0 from J, leaving 15 bases between them. CDR3 DNA: TGTGCCAGCAGTTTGGTACAGCCGACCAATAGCAATCAGCCCCAGCATTTT. It codes for CASSLVQPTNSNQPQHF.

Remarks on this clone: Additional DNA sequences in this sample encode the identical CDR3. The CDR3 coding sequence is TGTGCCAGCAGTCCTGGGGGGGGCAATCAGCCCCAGCATTTT. This translates into CASSPGGGNQPQHF. The V and J genes are TRBV28 and TRBJ1-5, with TRBD1 as a possible D gene (5 bases). The V gene's germline CDR1 is MDHEN and CDR2 SYDVKM. Trimming pared 5 bases from V and 2 bases from J, leaving 10 bases between. This CDR3 is built from 14 residues.

The rearrangement links TRBV23-1 to TRBJ2-6; 7 positions match TRBD2. TRBV23-1 is placed among ORFs of uncertain function. This CDR3 has 18 amino acids. Losses at the gene ends were 0 bases for V and 0 bases for J; bases not matched to a gene: 5. The CDR3 loop is CASSQSGGGASGANVLTF. The DNA of the CDR3 is TGCGCCAGCAGTCAATCTGGGGGAGGGGCCTCTGGGGCCAACGTCCTGACTTTC.

The J gene is TRBJ1-1, the V gene TRBV2; D is unclear. CDR1 SNHLY and CDR2 FYNNEI come from the germline V gene. V was cut by 6 bases and J by 2 bases, with 4 bases left in between. This CDR3 is 11 amino acids long. CDR3 nucleotides: TGTGCCAGCAGCCAAAACACTGAAGCTTTCTTT. Amino acid sequence: CASSQNTEAFF. Based on the CDR3 plus reference TRBV2 and TRBJ1-1, the full variable domain is EPEVTQTPSHQVTQMGQEVILRCVPISNHLYFYWYRQILGQKVEFLVSFYNNEISEKSEIFDDQFSVERPDGSNFTLKIRSTKLEDSAMYFCASSQNTEAFFGQGTRLTVV.

This chain connects TRBV5-1 to TRBJ2-3; 7 positions match TRBD1. The CDR3 loop spans 13 amino acids. Germline CDR1 and CDR2: SGHRS and YFSETQ. J lost 9 bases, V lost 4 bases, and 8 bases had no gene match. CDR3 nucleotide sequence: TGCGCCAGCAGCCCGGACAGGCCTACCACGCAGTATTTT. Its translation: CASSPDRPTTQYF.

About this clone: Other DNA sequences of this sample code for an identical CDR3. V and J are TRBV6-5 and TRBJ1-6, with D possibly matching TRBD1 (5 bases). The germline CDR1 and CDR2 sequences are MNHEY and SVGAGI. The V and J ends lost 5 bases and 8 bases respectively, with 7 bases between them. The CDR3 has 12 residues. The CDR3 region has the DNA TGTGCCAGCAGTCCGGGGGATTCACCCCTCCACTTT. It is translated as CASSPGDSPLHF.

This clone appeared a few times. The chain uses TRBV10-2 and TRBJ1-5; no clear D. V lost 3 bases to trimming and J lost 6 bases, with 6 bases between them. The CDR3 extends over 12 amino acids. CDR1 is WSHSY, CDR2 SAAADI, per germline. The CDR3: CASSDPVQPQHF. The CDR3 nucleotides are TGCGCCAGCAGTGACCCAGTTCAGCCCCAGCATTTT.

V and J are TRBV5-5 and TRBJ2-1, with 7 positions matching TRBD1. There are 14 residues in the CDR3. The V segment lost 5 bases and the J segment 5 bases; nucleotides outside the gene matches: 7. From germline, CDR1 is SGHKS and CDR2 YYEKEE (reference sequence). CDR3: CASRQPGTDNEQFF. The CDR3 region has the DNA TGTGCCAGCAGACAGCCCGGGACAGACAATGAGCAGTTCTTC. Combining the CDR3 with reference TRBV5-5 and TRBJ2-1 gives the whole variable domain DAGVTQSPTHLIKTRGQQVTLRCSPISGHKSVSWYQQVLGQGPQFIFQYYEKEERGRGNFPDRFSARQFPNYSSELNVNALLLGDSALYLCASRQPGTDNEQFFGPGTRLTVL.

This rearrangement joins TRBV7-3 to TRBJ1-6, with D perhaps matching TRBD1 (6 bases). Germline CDR1 SGHTA, CDR2 FQGTGA. V shed 4 bases and J shed 6 bases, with 22 bases lying between them. The CDR3 is 18 amino acids. CDR3 DNA: TGTGCCAGCAGCTGGGGTAGAGGGGGACGGCTGGGTAATTCACCCCTCCACTTT. Translated, it gives CASSWGRGGRLGNSPLHF.

The J gene is TRBJ1-1, the V gene TRBV6-5, with 7 bases lining up with TRBD1. CDR3 length: 14 amino acids. Germline-derived CDR1 and CDR2 are MNHEY and SVGAGI. The V gene end was trimmed by 5 bases and the J gene end by 1 base; junction bases not matched to a gene: 4. The CDR3 DNA reads TGTGCCAGCAGTCCGACAGGGCGGAACACTGAAGCTTTCTTT. Encoded protein: CASSPTGRNTEAFF.

The genes are TRBV3-1 (or the pseudogene TRBV3-2) and TRBJ2-4, with no clear D. Per the germline V gene, CDR1 is LGHDT and CDR2 is YNNKEL (reference sequence). There are 12 residues in the CDR3. The ends were cut back, 1 base at V and 7 bases at J, with 5 bases in the middle. This CDR3 is CASSQGPNIQYF. CDR3 coding DNA: TGTGCCAGCAGCCAAGGGCCGAACATTCAGTACTTC.

The chain links TRBV4-3 to TRBJ1-1; D possibly corresponds to TRBD1 (5 bases). The CDR3 runs to 14 residues. Per germline, CDR1 LGHNA and CDR2 YSLEER. V was clipped by 4 bases and J by 4 bases, with 13 bases between them. CDR3 sequence (DNA): TGCGCCAGCAGCCGAGACAAGGGGCCCACTGAAGCTTTCTTT. It is translated as CASSRDKGPTEAFF.

The V call is TRBV5-4, the J call TRBJ1-1; TRBD1 matches at 9 bases. The junction had 2 bases not matched to a gene; V was cut back by 2 bases and J by 3 bases. Germline-derived CDR1 and CDR2 are SGHNT and YYREEE (reference sequence). This CDR3 contains 14 residues. CDR3 amino acids: CASSLQGAYTEAFF. The CDR3 region has the DNA TGTGCCAGCAGCTTACAGGGGGCGTACACTGAAGCTTTCTTT.

This chain links TRBV9 with TRBJ1-1, with D possibly TRBD1 on 5 matching bases. CDR3 length: 17 residues. The germline CDR1 and CDR2 sequences are SGDLS and YYNGEE. With 0 bases removed from V and 3 bases from J, the gap between germline ends came to 18 bases. The CDR3 spells CASSVAPPPGKDTEAFF. CDR3 nucleotides: TGTGCCAGCAGCGTAGCCCCACCTCCAGGGAAAGACACTGAAGCTTTCTTT.

This chain links TRBV5-3 with TRBJ2-7; 8 bases match TRBD1. TRBV5-3 counts as an open reading frame of uncertain function. Germline trimming cut 3 bases from V and 0 bases from J; bases unmatched to any gene: 5. The length of the CDR3 is 15 residues. The CDR3, as DNA: TGTGCCAGAAGCTACCGGACAGGGCCCTCCTACGAGCAGTACTTC. This encodes CARSYRTGPSYEQYF.

The chain employs TRBV9 and TRBJ2-3; TRBD2 might be the D (6 bases). The V gene lost 4 bases and the J gene lost 4 bases, with 16 bases spanning the gap. Germline V gives CDR1 SGDLS, CDR2 YYNGEE. The CDR3 covers 15 residues. The DNA for the CDR3 is TGTGCCAGCAGCCGCCTGGGACTTTCGGCAGATACGCAGTATTTT. It specifies CASSRLGLSADTQYF.

The CDR3 nucleotides are TGTGCCAGCAGTTCCCTCGGGGCTGGAAACACCATATATTTT. It yields the protein CASSSLGAGNTIYF. The chain links TRBV27 to TRBJ1-3; D unclear. Trimming pared 4 bases from V and 2 bases from J, leaving 9 bases between. Looked up from germline, CDR1 is MNHEY and CDR2 is SMNVEV (reference sequence). The CDR3 consists of 14 residues.

The rearrangement links TRBV30 to TRBJ1-1, with a possible D match to TRBD1 (5 bases). Trimming removed 5 bases from V and 0 bases from J, with 13 bases in between. The length of the CDR3 is 14 residues. Germline CDR1 reads GTSNPN; CDR2 reads SVGIG (reference sequence). CDR3 DNA: TGTGCCTGGGACTTCGACAGAATGAACACTGAAGCTTTCTTT. This translates into CAWDFDRMNTEAFF. The full variable domain, its missing parts supplied by reference TRBV30 and TRBJ1-1, is SQTIHQWPATLVQPVGSPLSLECTVEGTSNPNLYWYRQAAGRGLQLLFYSVGIGQISSEVPQNLSASRPQDRQFILSSKKLLLSDSGFYLCAWDFDRMNTEAFFGQGTRLTVV.

The chain uses TRBV9 and TRBJ2-1, with 11 bases aligning to TRBD2. V lost 2 bases, J lost 8 bases, and 6 bases stayed unmatched. Germline CDR1 and CDR2: SGDLS and YYNGEE. The CDR3 consists of 15 residues. CDR3 in amino acids: CASSVRLAGMDEQFF. Written as DNA, the CDR3 is TGTGCCAGCAGCGTGAGACTAGCGGGGATGGATGAGCAGTTCTTC.

The V call is TRBV3-1 (or the pseudogene TRBV3-2), the J call TRBJ1-2; tentative D call: TRBD1 (6 bases). Germline V gene lookup returns CDR1 LGHDT and CDR2 YNNKEL (reference sequence). Trimming stripped 4 bases from V and 6 bases from J, with 12 bases between. This CDR3 comprises 13 residues. The CDR3 nucleotides read TGTGCCAGCAGCCCCGACAGGCTCGATGGCTACACCTTC. Translating it yields CASSPDRLDGYTF.